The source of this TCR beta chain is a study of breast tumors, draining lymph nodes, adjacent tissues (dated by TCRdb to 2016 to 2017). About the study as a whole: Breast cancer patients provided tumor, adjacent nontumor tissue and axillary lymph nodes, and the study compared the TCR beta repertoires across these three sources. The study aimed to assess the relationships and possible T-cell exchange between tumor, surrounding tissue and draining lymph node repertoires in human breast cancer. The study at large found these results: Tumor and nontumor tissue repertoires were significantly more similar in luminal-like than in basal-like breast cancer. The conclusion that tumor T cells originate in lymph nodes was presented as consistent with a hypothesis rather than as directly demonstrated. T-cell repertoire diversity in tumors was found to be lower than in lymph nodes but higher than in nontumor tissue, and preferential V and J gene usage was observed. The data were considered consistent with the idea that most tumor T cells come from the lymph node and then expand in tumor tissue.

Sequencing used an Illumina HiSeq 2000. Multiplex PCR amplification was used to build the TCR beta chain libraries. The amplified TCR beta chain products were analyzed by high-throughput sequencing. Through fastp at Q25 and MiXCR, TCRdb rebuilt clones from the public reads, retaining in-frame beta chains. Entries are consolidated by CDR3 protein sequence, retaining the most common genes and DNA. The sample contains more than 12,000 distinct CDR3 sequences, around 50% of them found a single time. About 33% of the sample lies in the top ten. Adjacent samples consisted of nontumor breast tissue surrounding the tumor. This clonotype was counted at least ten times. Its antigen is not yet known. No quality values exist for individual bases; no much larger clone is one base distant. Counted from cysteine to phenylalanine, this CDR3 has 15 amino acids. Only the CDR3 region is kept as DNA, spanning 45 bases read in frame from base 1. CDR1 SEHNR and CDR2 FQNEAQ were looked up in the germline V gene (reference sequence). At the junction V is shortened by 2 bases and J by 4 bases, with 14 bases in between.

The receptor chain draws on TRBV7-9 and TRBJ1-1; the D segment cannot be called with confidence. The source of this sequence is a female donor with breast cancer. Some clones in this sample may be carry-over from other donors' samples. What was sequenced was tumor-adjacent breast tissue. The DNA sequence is TGTGCCAGCAGCTTAACCCCCCCCGGGCGCACTGAAGCTTTCTTT. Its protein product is CASSLTPPGRTEAFF.